Listed below are T cell receptor beta chains from one sample, sequenced in a study of T cell repertoires in cytomegalovirus infection. A single record per CDR3 protein comes from TCRdb applying MiXCR to the reads. Here the sample spans around 290,000 distinct CDR3 sequences, roughly 23% being singletons. What was sequenced was PBMCs. These TCRs come from a human donor in good health (CMV status not recorded). Some clones in this sample may be carry-over from other donors' samples. CDR3s include the opening cysteine and the closing phenylalanine or tryptophan. Each record gives: V gene, J gene, clone size, D gene, CDR3 protein, CDR3 DNA. D genes are given only for firm matches. Only some rows state a clone size, as once, few, many or a class for expanded clones.

>TRBV6-1|TRBJ1-5|few|TRBD1
CASSLGTGTYQPQHF
TGTGCCAGCAGTCTAGGGACAGGGACTTATCAGCCCCAGCATTTT
>TRBV11-2|TRBJ2-1|few|-
CASSLDRSNEQFF
TGTGCCAGCAGCTTAGACAGGAGCAATGAGCAGTTCTTC
>TRBV20-1|TRBJ1-3|-|TRBD1
CSAQTGGSGNTIYF
TGCAGTGCTCAAACAGGGGGTAGTGGAAACACCATATATTTT
>TRBV7-2|TRBJ1-1|many|-
CASSLSRAANTEAFF
TGTGCCAGCAGCTTAAGTCGCGCAGCGAACACTGAAGCTTTCTTT
>TRBV7-2|TRBJ2-7|many|-
CASSADSRPQYF
TGTGCCAGCAGCGCGGACAGTAGGCCGCAGTACTTC
>TRBV7-2|TRBJ2-5|-|-
CASSSARATGTQYF
TGTGCCAGCAGCTCAGCGAGGGCTACTGGAACCCAGTACTTC
>TRBV6-6|TRBJ2-7|-|-
CASNGGSYEQYF
TGTGCCAGCAATGGTGGCTCCTACGAGCAGTACTTC
>TRBV7-6|TRBJ1-4|many|-
CASSLFGRAATNEKLFF
TGTGCCAGCAGCTTATTCGGAAGGGCCGCAACTAATGAAAAACTGTTTTTT
>TRBV20-1|TRBJ2-5|-|TRBD2
CSANLAGGPETQYF
TGCAGTGCTAACCTAGCGGGGGGGCCGGAGACCCAGTACTTC
>TRBV7-2|TRBJ1-5|-|-
CASSPLTGHGNQPQHF
TGTGCCAGCAGCCCGCTCACGGGGCACGGCAATCAGCCCCAGCATTTT
>TRBV7-2|TRBJ2-5|many|TRBD1
CASSRDRGQETQYF
TGTGCCAGCAGCAGGGACAGGGGGCAAGAGACCCAGTACTTC
>TRBV7-2|TRBJ2-7|-|TRBD2
CASSPGVAGGWKQYF
TGTGCCAGCAGCCCGGGGGTAGCGGGAGGATGGAAGCAGTACTTC
>TRBV12-3/TRBV12-4|TRBJ2-1|many|TRBD2
CASSSTSGGRNEQFF
TGTGCCAGCAGTTCTACTAGCGGGGGTAGGAATGAGCAGTTCTTC
>TRBV28|TRBJ1-3|-|-
CASSFFSSGNTIYF
TGTGCCAGCAGTTTTTTCAGCTCTGGAAACACCATATATTTT
>TRBV28|TRBJ2-1|-|TRBD2
CASTTTETSGLNEQFF
TGTGCCAGCACTACTACCGAGACTAGCGGGCTGAATGAGCAGTTCTTC
>TRBV7-6|TRBJ2-1|few|-
CASRAAGQLMSSYNEQFF
TGTGCCAGCAGGGCCGCGGGTCAGCTGATGAGCTCCTACAATGAGCAGTTCTTC
>TRBV7-2|TRBJ1-1|many|-
CASSLVAGNTEAFF
TGTGCCAGCAGCTTAGTGGCAGGGAACACTGAAGCTTTCTTT
>TRBV5-4|TRBJ1-1|few|-
CASSLVGRGSTEAFF
TGTGCCAGCAGCTTGGTGGGCAGGGGTAGCACTGAAGCTTTCTTT
>TRBV7-2|TRBJ2-7|-|TRBD1
CASSPTGGSTYEQYF
TGTGCCAGCAGCCCGACAGGGGGATCGACCTACGAGCAGTACTTC
>TRBV11-2|TRBJ2-7|few|TRBD2
CASRVSGRATEQYF
TGTGCCAGCAGAGTTAGCGGGAGGGCTACGGAGCAGTACTTC
>TRBV28|TRBJ2-1|-|-
CASTPLVGWEREWQFF
TGTGCCAGCACTCCTCTCGTGGGATGGGAAAGGGAATGGCAGTTCTTC
>TRBV29-1|TRBJ2-1|-|-
CSVDEFLDNEQFF
TGCAGCGTTGATGAATTCCTAGACAATGAGCAGTTCTTC
>TRBV19|TRBJ2-2|-|-
CASSLRAPNTGELFF
TGTGCCAGTAGCCTTAGGGCACCCAACACCGGGGAGCTGTTTTTT
>TRBV11-2|TRBJ2-7|many|TRBD1
CASSLGRTGSSYEQYF
TGTGCCAGCAGCTTGGGAAGGACAGGGAGCTCCTACGAGCAGTACTTC
>TRBV9|TRBJ2-7|-|TRBD2
CASSPQGLAGRTDEQYF
TGTGCCAGCAGCCCCCAGGGTCTAGCGGGCCGTACCGACGAGCAGTACTTC
>TRBV5-1|TRBJ2-7|few|-
CASTGLNSYEQYF
TGCGCCAGCACGGGACTCAACTCCTACGAGCAGTACTTC
>TRBV20-1|TRBJ2-7|-|-
CSARGYSVYEQYF
TGCAGTGCTAGAGGTTATAGCGTCTACGAGCAGTACTTC
>TRBV12-3/TRBV12-4|TRBJ1-3|many|TRBD1
CASRGQGGSGNTIYF
TGTGCCAGCCGAGGACAGGGGGGCTCTGGAAACACCATATATTTT
>TRBV29-1|TRBJ2-1|few|TRBD1
CSGGGTGGVEQFF
TGCAGCGGCGGGGGGACAGGGGGCGTTGAGCAGTTCTTC
>TRBV20-1|TRBJ1-5|-|-
CSARDFSNQPQHF
TGCAGTGCTAGAGATTTTAGCAATCAGCCCCAGCATTTT
>TRBV25-1|TRBJ1-1|few|-
CASSAKMVTEAFF
TGTGCCAGCAGTGCAAAGATGGTTACTGAAGCTTTCTTT
>TRBV7-2|TRBJ1-2|few|-
CASSSFDGYTF
TGTGCCAGCAGCTCTTTCGATGGCTACACCTTC
>TRBV5-6|TRBJ2-5|few|-
CASSLKTVSETQYF
TGTGCCAGCAGCTTAAAGACGGTTTCGGAGACCCAGTACTTC
>TRBV7-2|TRBJ1-5|-|-
CASSYHRGNQPQHF
TGTGCCAGCAGCTACCATCGGGGCAATCAGCCCCAGCATTTT
>TRBV6-5|TRBJ2-7|-|TRBD2
CATRASGTSVAYEQYF
TGTGCCACCCGCGCTTCCGGGACTAGCGTTGCCTACGAGCAGTACTTC
>TRBV20-1|TRBJ2-2|-|-
CSAREDSGGELFF
TGCAGTGCTAGAGAGGATAGCGGAGGGGAGCTGTTTTTT
>TRBV28|TRBJ1-1|few|TRBD1
CASSYTGVLNTEAFF
TGTGCCAGCAGCTATACAGGGGTATTGAACACTGAAGCTTTCTTT
>TRBV7-2|TRBJ2-7|many|TRBD1
CASSPTGGASEQYF
TGTGCCAGCAGCCCGACAGGGGGCGCGAGCGAGCAGTACTTC
>TRBV20-1|TRBJ2-1|few|-
CSANGRDRYNEQFF
TGCAGTGCTAACGGGCGGGATCGCTACAATGAGCAGTTCTTC
>TRBV19|TRBJ1-6|few|-
CASRRDISSYNSPLHF
TGTGCCAGTAGAAGGGACATCAGCTCCTATAATTCACCCCTCCACTTT
>TRBV6-2/TRBV6-3|TRBJ2-2|-|-
CASSSGTYNTGELFF
TGTGCCAGCAGTTCCGGGACTTACAACACCGGGGAGCTGTTTTTT
>TRBV28|TRBJ2-7|many|-
CASSTPHLWPLYEQYF
TGTGCCAGCAGCACGCCCCACCTATGGCCGCTCTACGAGCAGTACTTC
>TRBV12-3/TRBV12-4|TRBJ2-5|-|TRBD2
CASRRESISGRGETQYF
TGTGCCAGCCGACGAGAGTCCATTAGCGGGAGGGGAGAGACCCAGTACTTC
>TRBV7-9|TRBJ2-5|-|TRBD2
CAVIYNRRGLAGETQYF
TGTGCCGTGATATACAACCGGCGAGGACTAGCGGGTGAGACCCAGTACTTC
>TRBV7-2|TRBJ2-7|many|-
CASSLPGEQYF
TGTGCCAGCAGCTTACCGGGCGAGCAGTACTTC
>TRBV12-3/TRBV12-4|TRBJ2-1|many|TRBD2
CASSLAGGSNEQFF
TGTGCCAGCAGTTTAGCGGGAGGGAGCAATGAGCAGTTCTTC
>TRBV10-3|TRBJ2-5|few|-
CAISRTDQETQYF
TGTGCCATCAGTAGGACAGACCAAGAGACCCAGTACTTC
>TRBV7-8|TRBJ2-1|many|TRBD1
CASSTQTGGAYNEQFF
TGTGCCAGCAGCACCCAGACAGGGGGCGCCTACAATGAGCAGTTCTTC
>TRBV2|TRBJ1-1|-|TRBD1
CANSRTGLGTEAFF
TGTGCCAACAGTAGGACAGGGCTTGGCACTGAAGCTTTCTTT
>TRBV7-2|TRBJ2-7|many|TRBD2
CASSLPQRTSGRTSYEQYF
TGTGCCAGCAGCCTACCGCAGAGGACTAGCGGGAGGACGTCCTACGAGCAGTACTTC
>TRBV29-1|TRBJ2-3|once|-
CSVAEVDTQYF
TGCAGCGTTGCTGAGGTAGATACGCAGTATTTT
>TRBV2|TRBJ1-4|-|-
CASSETGYEKLFF
TGTGCCAGCAGTGAAACGGGTTATGAAAAACTGTTTTTT
>TRBV7-7|TRBJ2-1|few|-
CAEMGEQFF
TGTGCCGAAATGGGTGAGCAGTTCTTC
>TRBV28|TRBJ2-3|-|-
CASSLTGLTQYF
TGTGCCAGCAGCTTAACGGGGCTTACGCAGTATTTT